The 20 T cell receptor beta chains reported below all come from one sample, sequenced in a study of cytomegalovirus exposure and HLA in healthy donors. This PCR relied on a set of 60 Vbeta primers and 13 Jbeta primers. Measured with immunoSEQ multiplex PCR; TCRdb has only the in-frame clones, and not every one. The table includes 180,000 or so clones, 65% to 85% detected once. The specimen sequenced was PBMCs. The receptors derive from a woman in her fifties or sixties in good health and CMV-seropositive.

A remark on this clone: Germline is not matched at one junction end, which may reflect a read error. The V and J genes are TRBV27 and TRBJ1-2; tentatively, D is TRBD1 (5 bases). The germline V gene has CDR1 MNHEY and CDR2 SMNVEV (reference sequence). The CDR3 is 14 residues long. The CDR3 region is CASSWGYEGYGYTF. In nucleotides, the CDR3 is TGTGCCAGTAGTTGGGGCTACGAAGGGTATGGCTACACCTTC.

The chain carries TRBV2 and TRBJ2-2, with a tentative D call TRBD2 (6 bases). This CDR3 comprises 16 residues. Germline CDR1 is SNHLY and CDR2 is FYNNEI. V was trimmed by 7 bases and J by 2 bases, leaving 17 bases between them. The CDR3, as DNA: TGTGCCAGCACAGCCCAACTAGCAGTAAACACCGGGGAGCTGTTTTTT. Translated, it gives CASTAQLAVNTGELFF.

The CDR3 region is CASRRQGGGISGYTF. In nucleotides, the CDR3 is TGTGCCAGCAGGAGACAGGGGGGGGGCATTAGTGGCTACACCTTC. The chain has TRBV28 and TRBJ1-2, with 9 bases aligning to TRBD1. After removal of 6 bases from V and 7 bases from J, the junction contained 12 bases not matched to a gene. Germline CDR1 reads MDHEN; CDR2 reads SYDVKM. The CDR3 covers 15 residues.

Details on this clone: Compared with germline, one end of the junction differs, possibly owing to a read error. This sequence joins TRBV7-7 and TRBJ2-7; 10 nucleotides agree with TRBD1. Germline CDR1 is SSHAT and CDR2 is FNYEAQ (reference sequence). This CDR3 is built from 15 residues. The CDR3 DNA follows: TGTGCTAGCAGCACCGGGACAGGGGTAGGCAACGAGCAGTACTTC. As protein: CASSTGTGVGNEQYF.

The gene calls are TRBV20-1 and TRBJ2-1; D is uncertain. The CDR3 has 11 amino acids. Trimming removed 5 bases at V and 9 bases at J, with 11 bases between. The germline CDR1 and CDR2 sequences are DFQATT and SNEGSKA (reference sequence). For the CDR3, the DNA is TGCAGTGCTCGATCAGCGTCTGAGCAGTTCTTC. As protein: CSARSASEQFF.

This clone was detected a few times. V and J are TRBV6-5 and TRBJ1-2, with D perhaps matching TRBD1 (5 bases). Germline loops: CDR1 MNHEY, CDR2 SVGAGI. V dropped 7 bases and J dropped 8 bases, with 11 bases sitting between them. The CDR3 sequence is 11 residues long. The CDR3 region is CASNTGEGYTF. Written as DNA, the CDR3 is TGTGCCAGCAATACGGGGGAAGGCTACACCTTC.

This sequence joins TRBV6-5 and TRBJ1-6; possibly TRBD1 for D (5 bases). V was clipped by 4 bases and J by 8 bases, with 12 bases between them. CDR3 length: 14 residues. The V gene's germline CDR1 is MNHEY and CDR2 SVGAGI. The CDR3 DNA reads TGTGCCAGCAGTTGGGGGGGTTCGGATTCACCCCTCCACTTT. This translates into CASSWGGSDSPLHF.

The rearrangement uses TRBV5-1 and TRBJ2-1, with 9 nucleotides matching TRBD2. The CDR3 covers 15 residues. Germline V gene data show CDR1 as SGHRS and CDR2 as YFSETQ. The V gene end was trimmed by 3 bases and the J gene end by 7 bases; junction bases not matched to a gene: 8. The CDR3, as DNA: TGCGCCAGCAGCTGGGGGCTAGCGGGAAAGAATGAGCAGTTCTTC. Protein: CASSWGLAGKNEQFF.

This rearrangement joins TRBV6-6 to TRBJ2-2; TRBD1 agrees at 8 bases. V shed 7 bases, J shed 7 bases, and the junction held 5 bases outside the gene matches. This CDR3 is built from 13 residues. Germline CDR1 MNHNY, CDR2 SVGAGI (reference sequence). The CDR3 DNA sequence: TGTGCCAGCAAGAGGACAGGGAACGGGGAGCTGTTTTTT. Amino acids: CASKRTGNGELFF.

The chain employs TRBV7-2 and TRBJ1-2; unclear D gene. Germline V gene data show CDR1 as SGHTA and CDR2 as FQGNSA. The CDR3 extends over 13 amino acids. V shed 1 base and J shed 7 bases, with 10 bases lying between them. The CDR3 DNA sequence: TGTGCCAGCAGCTTAGAAGTGCGTGGTGGCTACACCTTC. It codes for CASSLEVRGGYTF. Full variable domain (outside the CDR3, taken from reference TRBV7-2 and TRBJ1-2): GAGVSQSPSNKVTEKGKDVELRCDPISGHTALYWYRQSLGQGLEFLIYFQGNSAPDKSGLPSDRFSAERTGGSVSTLTIQRTQQEDSAVYLCASSLEVRGGYTFGSGTRLTVV.

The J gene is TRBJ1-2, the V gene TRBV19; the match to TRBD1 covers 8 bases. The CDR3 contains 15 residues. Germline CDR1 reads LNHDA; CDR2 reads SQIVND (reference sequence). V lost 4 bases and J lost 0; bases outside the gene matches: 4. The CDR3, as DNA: TGTGCCAGTAGTACGGGACAGGCTCCTAACTATGGCTACACCTTC. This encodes CASSTGQAPNYGYTF.

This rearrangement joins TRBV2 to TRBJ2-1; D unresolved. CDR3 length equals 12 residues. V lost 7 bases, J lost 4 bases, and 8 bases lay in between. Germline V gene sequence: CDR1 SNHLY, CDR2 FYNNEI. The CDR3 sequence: CASTTQYNEQFF. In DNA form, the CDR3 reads TGTGCCAGCACCACTCAATACAATGAGCAGTTCTTC.

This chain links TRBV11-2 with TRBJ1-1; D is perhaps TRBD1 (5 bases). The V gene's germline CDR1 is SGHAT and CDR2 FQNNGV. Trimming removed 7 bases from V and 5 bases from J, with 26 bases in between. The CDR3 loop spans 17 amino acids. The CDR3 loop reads CASNPRGGAGARTEAFF. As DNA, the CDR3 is TGTGCCAGCAACCCCCGGGGAGGGGCAGGTGCGAGAACTGAAGCTTTCTTT.

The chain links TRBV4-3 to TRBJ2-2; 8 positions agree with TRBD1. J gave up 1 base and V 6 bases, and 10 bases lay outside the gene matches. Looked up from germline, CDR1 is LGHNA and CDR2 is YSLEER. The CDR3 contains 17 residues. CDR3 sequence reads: CASRPQEGQVNTGELFF. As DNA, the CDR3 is TGCGCCAGCAGACCCCAAGAGGGACAGGTGAACACCGGGGAGCTGTTTTTT.

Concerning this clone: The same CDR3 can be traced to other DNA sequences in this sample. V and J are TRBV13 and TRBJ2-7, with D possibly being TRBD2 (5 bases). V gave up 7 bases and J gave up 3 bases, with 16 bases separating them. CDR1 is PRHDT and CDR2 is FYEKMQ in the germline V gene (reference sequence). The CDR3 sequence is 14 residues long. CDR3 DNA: TGTGCCAGCACCCTCCGGGGTTCCCGCTACGAGCAGTACTTC. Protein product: CASTLRGSRYEQYF.

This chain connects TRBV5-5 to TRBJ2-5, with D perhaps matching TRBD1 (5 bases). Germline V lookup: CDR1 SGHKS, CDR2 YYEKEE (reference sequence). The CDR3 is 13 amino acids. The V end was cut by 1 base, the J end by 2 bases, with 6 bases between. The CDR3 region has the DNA TGTGCCAGCAGCTTGCAGGGACAAGAGACCCAGTACTTC. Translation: CASSLQGQETQYF.

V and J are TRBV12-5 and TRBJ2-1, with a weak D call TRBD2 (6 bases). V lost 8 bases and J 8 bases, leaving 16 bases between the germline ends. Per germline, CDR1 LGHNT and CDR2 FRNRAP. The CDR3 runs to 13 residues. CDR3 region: CASTRDSQDEQFF. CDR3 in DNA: TGTGCTAGTACCCGGGACTCCCAGGATGAGCAGTTCTTC.

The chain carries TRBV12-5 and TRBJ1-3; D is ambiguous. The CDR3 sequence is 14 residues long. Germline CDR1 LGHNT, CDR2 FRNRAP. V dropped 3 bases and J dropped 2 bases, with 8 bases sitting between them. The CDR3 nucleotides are TGTGCTAGTGGTTTATCAGGCCCTGGAAACACCATATATTTT. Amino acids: CASGLSGPGNTIYF.

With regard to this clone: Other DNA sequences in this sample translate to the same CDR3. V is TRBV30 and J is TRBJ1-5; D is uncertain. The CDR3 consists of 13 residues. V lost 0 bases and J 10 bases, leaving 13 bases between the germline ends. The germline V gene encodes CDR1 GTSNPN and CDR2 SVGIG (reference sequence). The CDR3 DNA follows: TGTGCCTGGAGTGTACATGATTTGGGCCCCCAGCATTTT. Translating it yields CAWSVHDLGPQHF.

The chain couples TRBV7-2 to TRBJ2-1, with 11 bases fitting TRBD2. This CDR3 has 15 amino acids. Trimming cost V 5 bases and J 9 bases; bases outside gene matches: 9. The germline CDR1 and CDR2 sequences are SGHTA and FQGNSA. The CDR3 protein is CASSLSGRAVGEQFF. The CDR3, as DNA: TGTGCCAGCAGCCTTAGCGGGAGGGCCGTCGGTGAGCAGTTCTTC.